A single sample gave rise to the 10 T cell receptor beta chains below, sequenced in a study of blood T cell repertoires in COVID-19 (dated by TCRdb to between 2020 and 2021). Libraries were constructed by the immunoSEQ multiplex PCR assay. This is the immuneACCESS table as TCRdb keeps it, with only in-frame sequences that have V and J called. A part of the clones is gone; compared with another copy, unresolved V genes explain less than half, and the rest is unexplained. The sample has over 200,000 clones on record, 87% of them singletons. More than 10% of the sample is in the top ten clones. The sequenced sample consisted of PBMCs or T cells enriched from blood (not recorded which). These receptors came from a man younger than 45 who had recovered from COVID-19.

The rearrangement joins TRBV7-9 to TRBJ1-1, with D perhaps TRBD1 (6 bases). V gave up 4 bases and J gave up 4 bases, with 22 bases separating them. Germline V gives CDR1 SEHNR, CDR2 FQNEAQ (reference sequence). The CDR3 is 17 residues long. The CDR3: CASSYGGRRGSSTEAFF. The CDR3 DNA sequence: TGTGCCAGCAGCTACGGGGGGCGCAGGGGTAGTTCCACTGAAGCTTTCTTT.

This chain joins TRBV3-1 (or the pseudogene TRBV3-2) and TRBJ2-7, with 13 bases fitting TRBD2. This CDR3 region has 15 residues. With V trimmed by 4 bases and J by 0 bases, 0 bases remained unmatched. Germline V gene sequence: CDR1 LGHDT, CDR2 YNNKEL (reference sequence). The CDR3 reads CASSRTSGSSYEQYF. CDR3 nucleotide sequence: TGTGCCAGCAGCCGGACTAGCGGGAGCTCCTACGAGCAGTACTTC.

This clone has just one count. The chain employs TRBV19 and TRBJ1-1, with a weak D call TRBD1 (5 bases). V was cut by 7 bases and J by 5 bases, with 14 bases left in between. The CDR3 spans 13 residues. Per germline, CDR1 LNHDA and CDR2 SQIVND (reference sequence). CDR3 region: CASNRGEGTEAFF. DNA for the CDR3: TGTGCCAGTAACCGGGGGGAAGGTACTGAAGCTTTCTTT.

The CDR3 loop reads CAWIGLGGAVGTEAFF. CDR3 bases: TGTGCCTGGATAGGTCTGGGGGGGGCCGTGGGCACTGAAGCTTTCTTT. The rearrangement uses TRBV30 and TRBJ1-1, with D possibly being TRBD1 (6 bases). Deletions cut 4 bases from V and 4 bases from J, with 22 bases between. Germline assignment: CDR1 GTSNPN and CDR2 SVGIG (reference sequence). The CDR3 has 16 residues. The variable domain in full, with the rest retrieved from reference TRBV30 and TRBJ1-1, is SQTIHQWPATLVQPVGSPLSLECTVEGTSNPNLYWYRQAAGRGLQLLFYSVGIGQISSEVPQNLSASRPQDRQFILSSKKLLLSDSGFYLCAWIGLGGAVGTEAFFGQGTRLTVV.

The V call is TRBV30, the J call TRBJ1-2; 10 bases are shared with TRBD1. Per the germline V gene, CDR1 is GTSNPN and CDR2 is SVGIG (reference sequence). After removal of 5 bases from V and 8 bases from J, the junction contained 14 bases not matched to a gene. The CDR3 is 15 amino acids. CDR3 nucleotide sequence: TGTGCCTGGCTACGACAGGGGACAGGGGTTTTCGGCTACACCTTC. Its protein is CAWLRQGTGVFGYTF. The full variable domain, its missing parts supplied by reference TRBV30 and TRBJ1-2, is SQTIHQWPATLVQPVGSPLSLECTVEGTSNPNLYWYRQAAGRGLQLLFYSVGIGQISSEVPQNLSASRPQDRQFILSSKKLLLSDSGFYLCAWLRQGTGVFGYTFGSGTRLTVV.

The chain carries TRBV4-3 and TRBJ2-1; 11 bases align to TRBD1. CDR1 LGHNA and CDR2 YSLEER come from the germline V gene. With V trimmed by 0 bases and J by 6 bases, 7 bases remained unmatched. This CDR3 is 17 amino acids long. CDR3 region: CASSQEWRTGGSNEQFF. The CDR3 DNA reads TGCGCCAGCAGCCAAGAATGGAGGACAGGGGGCTCCAATGAGCAGTTCTTC.

The rearrangement links TRBV2 to TRBJ1-5; maybe TRBD1 (6 bases). The germline V gene has CDR1 SNHLY and CDR2 FYNNEI. The CDR3 loop spans 14 amino acids. The V and J ends lost 7 bases and 7 bases respectively, with 17 bases between them. The CDR3 nucleotides read TGTGCCAGCAAACCCGGACAGTTATTGCAGCCCCAGCATTTT. It specifies CASKPGQLLQPQHF.

This rearrangement joins TRBV7-8 to TRBJ2-5; possibly TRBD2 for D (5 bases). Trimming took off 2 bases at V and 4 bases at J, with 8 bases between the two ends. The CDR3 runs 13 residues. Germline V gene lookup returns CDR1 SGHVS and CDR2 FQNEAQ. The CDR3 loop reads CASSLWAGETQYF. In nucleotides, the CDR3 is TGTGCCAGCAGCTTATGGGCGGGAGAGACCCAGTACTTC.

This clone was observed a handful of times. V usage is TRBV12-3 or TRBV12-4 and J usage is TRBJ1-5, with D possibly TRBD1 on 6 matching bases. This CDR3 region has 11 residues. Trimming cost V 4 bases and J 13 bases, with 11 bases left between them. As DNA, the CDR3 is TGTGCCAGCAGTTCTAACGACAGGCAGCATTTT. Amino acid sequence: CASSSNDRQHF.

The chain employs TRBV6-4 and TRBJ2-3, with D possibly matching TRBD2 (6 bases). From germline, CDR1 is MRHNA and CDR2 SNTAGT. V shed 4 bases and J shed 2 bases, with 13 bases lying between them. The CDR3 is 15 residues long. The chain's CDR3 is CASSASSGNTDTQYF. CDR3 nucleotides: TGTGCCAGCAGTGCGAGTAGCGGAAACACAGATACGCAGTATTTT.